These 10 T cell receptor beta chains originate from one sample sequenced in a study of TIL therapy for anti-PD-1-resistant metastatic lung cancer. Sequencing used immunoSEQ v3. The data were produced by immunoSEQ multiplex PCR, yet TCRdb's version contains in-frame clones alone and is incomplete. The sample has about 20,000 clones; 83% are singletons. Stated time point: pre-treatment sample, taken before nivolumab and TIL therapy. The source was blood, collected at baseline. These receptors all stem from a person aged 25 to 79 with non-small cell lung cancer.

This clone was detected only once. The chain employs TRBV4-3 and TRBJ2-3, with TRBD2 identical over 8 bases. The germline V gene encodes CDR1 LGHNA and CDR2 YSLEER. CDR3 length equals 17 residues. V shed 0 bases and J 2 bases; nucleotides not matched to a gene: 7. The CDR3 is CASSQDLTSGNTDTQYF. CDR3 DNA: TGCGCCAGCAGCCAAGATCTTACTAGCGGAAACACAGATACGCAGTATTTT.

V and J are TRBV11-1 and TRBJ2-2, with 7 bases lining up with TRBD1. CDR1 and CDR2 (germline): SGHAT, FQDESV (reference sequence). The V and J ends lost 4 bases and 6 bases, in that order; junction bases with no gene match: 11. This CDR3 contains 16 residues. The chain's CDR3 is CASSSQAGQAAGELFF. CDR3 in DNA: TGTGCCAGCAGCTCACAAGCCGGACAGGCGGCCGGGGAGCTGTTTTTT.

This clone was observed a few times. This chain connects TRBV2 to TRBJ1-1; the D is unclear. The CDR3 is 11 amino acids. V dropped 4 bases and J dropped 9 bases, with 9 bases sitting between them. Germline CDR1 and CDR2: SNHLY and FYNNEI. The DNA for the CDR3 is TGTGCCAGCAGTGTAGGCCACCAAGCTTTCTTT. This gives the protein CASSVGHQAFF.

This clone was found a few times. This chain joins TRBV7-9 and TRBJ1-2, with TRBD1 matching 10 bases. V shed 5 bases, J shed 4 bases, and the junction held 7 bases outside the gene matches. Germline CDR1 SEHNR, CDR2 FQNEAQ (reference sequence). The CDR3 contains 15 residues. In DNA form, the CDR3 reads TGTGCCAGCAGCCCAAAAGGACAGGGGGGCTATGGCTACACCTTC. Translating gives CASSPKGQGGYGYTF.

In its sample, this clone was seen a few times. V gene TRBV2 combines with J gene TRBJ2-7, with D uncertain. Germline CDR1 reads SNHLY; CDR2 reads FYNNEI. Trimming cost V 7 bases and J 3 bases, with 10 bases left between them. The CDR3 runs to 12 residues. In DNA form, the CDR3 reads TGTGCCAGCAATTTCAACAGCTACGAGCAGTACTTC. Protein: CASNFNSYEQYF.

This sequence joins TRBV2 and TRBJ2-3; no definite D call. Germline V gene lookup returns CDR1 SNHLY and CDR2 FYNNEI. V shed 4 bases and J shed 0 bases, with 11 bases lying between them. The CDR3 totals 15 residues. The CDR3 is CASSARSTSTDTQYF. CDR3 DNA: TGTGCCAGCAGTGCCCGGAGTACTAGCACAGATACGCAGTATTTT.

This sequence joins TRBV9 and TRBJ2-1, with D possibly called TRBD1 or TRBD2 (6 bases each). V was trimmed by 3 bases and J by 1 base, leaving 11 bases between them. The germline gives CDR1 SGDLS, CDR2 YYNGEE. The CDR3 spans 15 residues. CDR3 in DNA: TGTGCCAGCAGCGCCAAGGGGGGATCCTACAATGAGCAGTTCTTC. This translates into CASSAKGGSYNEQFF. Filled out from reference TRBV9 and TRBJ2-1, the complete variable domain reads DSGVTQTPKHLITATGQRVTLRCSPRSGDLSVYWYQQSLDQGLQFLIQYYNGEERAKGNILERFSAQQFPDLHSELNLSSLELGDSALYFCASSAKGGSYNEQFFGPGTRLTVL.

This clone has more than one count but fewer than ten. The J gene is TRBJ1-6, the V gene TRBV27; 7 positions agree with TRBD1. CDR1 and CDR2 (germline): MNHEY, SMNVEV (reference sequence). V shed 3 bases, J shed 6 bases, and the junction held 2 bases outside the gene matches. The CDR3 loop spans 14 amino acids. CDR3 sequence: CASSFGTANSPLHF. The CDR3, as DNA: TGTGCCAGCAGTTTCGGGACAGCTAATTCACCCCTCCACTTT.

V is TRBV7-9 and J is TRBJ2-3; D may match TRBD1 or TRBD2 (5 bases each). Germline V gene sequence: CDR1 SEHNR, CDR2 FQNEAQ (reference sequence). The CDR3 contains 14 residues. V dropped 0 bases and J dropped 8 bases, with 12 bases sitting between them. As DNA, the CDR3 is TGTGCCAGCAGCTTAGCGTCGGGGCGTAGTACGCAGTATTTT. This gives the protein CASSLASGRSTQYF.

CDR3 coding DNA: TGTGCCAGCAGCTCAGCGGGGAGCTCCTATAATTCACCCCTCCACTTT. Amino acid sequence: CASSSAGSSYNSPLHF. The rearrangement uses TRBV7-9 and TRBJ1-6; D is unresolved. The CDR3 length is 16 residues. Germline V CDR1 and CDR2: SEHNR, FQNEAQ (reference sequence). Trimming took 4 bases from V and 0 from J, leaving 10 bases between them.